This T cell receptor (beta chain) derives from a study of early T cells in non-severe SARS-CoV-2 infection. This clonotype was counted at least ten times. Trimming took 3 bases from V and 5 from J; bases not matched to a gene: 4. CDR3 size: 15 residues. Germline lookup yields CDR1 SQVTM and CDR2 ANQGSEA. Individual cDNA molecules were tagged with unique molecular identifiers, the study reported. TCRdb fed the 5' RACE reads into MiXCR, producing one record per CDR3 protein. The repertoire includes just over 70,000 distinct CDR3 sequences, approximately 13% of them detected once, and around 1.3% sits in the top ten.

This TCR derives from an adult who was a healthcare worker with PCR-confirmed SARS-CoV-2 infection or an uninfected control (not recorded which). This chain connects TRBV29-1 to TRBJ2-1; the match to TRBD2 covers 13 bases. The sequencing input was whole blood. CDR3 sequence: CSVERGLAGNNEQFF. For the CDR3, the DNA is TGCAGCGTTGAGCGGGGACTAGCGGGAAACAATGAGCAGTTCTTC.